Shown below are 29 T cell receptor beta chains from a single sample sequenced in a study of cytomegalovirus exposure and HLA in healthy donors. The PCR employed 60 Vbeta primers together with 13 Jbeta primers. Measured with immunoSEQ multiplex PCR; TCRdb has only the in-frame clones, and not every one. Counted here are around 150,000 clones, around 77% occurring once; the ten biggest clones make up under 2.5%. The sequenced sample was PBMCs. All receptors derive from a man aged 30 to 39 in good health and CMV-seronegative.

The CDR3 reads CASSSREGSVGYTF. For the CDR3, the DNA is TGTGCCAGCTCATCACGGGAGGGTTCGGTTGGCTACACCTTC. V and J are TRBV18 and TRBJ1-2; no clear D. The ends were cut back, 5 bases at V and 7 bases at J, with 17 bases in the middle. The CDR3 loop spans 14 amino acids. Germline CDR1 KGHSH, CDR2 LQKENI.

The chain has TRBV13 and TRBJ2-7; D possibly corresponds to TRBD2 (6 bases). Germline values: CDR1 PRHDT, CDR2 FYEKMQ (reference sequence). The CDR3 loop spans 13 amino acids. V shed 5 bases and J shed 8 bases, with 16 bases lying between them. Written as DNA, the CDR3 is TGTGCCAGCAGCGACTTAGCGGAGGTGCAGCAGTACTTC. It yields the protein CASSDLAEVQQYF.

The genes are TRBV11-2 and TRBJ2-7; TRBD2 aligns across 8 bases. This CDR3 contains 15 residues. Germline assignment: CDR1 SGHAT and CDR2 FQNNGV. V gave up 4 bases and J gave up 2 bases; unmatched junction bases: 7. The CDR3 nucleotides read TGTGCCAGCAGCTCCCTACGGGAGGGCCCCTACGAGCAGTACTTC. Translated: CASSSLREGPYEQYF.

This chain joins TRBV11-3 and TRBJ1-1; D gene unclear. This CDR3 has 13 residues. Germline V gene sequence: CDR1 SGHNT, CDR2 YENEEA. V lost 2 bases and J 7 bases, leaving 11 bases between the germline ends. CDR3 coding DNA: TGTGCCAGCAGCTTAAGAGGGATAGATGAAGCTTTCTTT. Its protein product is CASSLRGIDEAFF. The full variable domain, with the rest looked up from reference TRBV11-3 and TRBJ1-1, is EAGVVQSPRYKIIEKKQPVAFWCNPISGHNTLYWYLQNLGQGPELLIRYENEEAVDDSQLPKDRFSAERLKGVDSTLKIQPAELGDSAVYLCASSLRGIDEAFFGQGTRLTVV.

The chain recombines TRBV19 with TRBJ2-1, with 8 bases that match TRBD2. The CDR3 is 16 residues long. Germline V lookup: CDR1 LNHDA, CDR2 SQIVND (reference sequence). V trimming: 0 bases; J trimming: 3 bases; junction bases outside the gene matches: 4. CDR3 nucleotides: TGTGCCAGTAGTATAGATGCGGGGGGCAGCTACAATGAGCAGTTCTTC. It codes for CASSIDAGGSYNEQFF.

The J gene is TRBJ2-2, the V gene TRBV10-3, with 7 bases lining up with TRBD2. The length of the CDR3 is 14 residues. Germline CDR1 reads ENHRY; CDR2 reads SYGVKD. After removal of 6 bases from V and 1 base from J, the junction contained 2 bases not matched to a gene. In nucleotides, the CDR3 is TGTGCCATCAGAGAGCGGGAGAACACCGGGGAGCTGTTTTTT. Its protein is CAIRERENTGELFF.

V gene TRBV4-2 combines with J gene TRBJ2-5; 12 nucleotides align to TRBD2. This CDR3 region has 16 residues. Germline CDR1 is LGHNA and CDR2 is YNFKEQ. The V and J ends lost 0 bases and 5 bases, in that order; junction bases with no gene match: 4. The CDR3 DNA is TGTGCCAGCAGCCAAGAAGGACTAGCGGGGAGGGAGACCCAGTACTTC. It encodes CASSQEGLAGRETQYF.

The gene calls are TRBV5-1 and TRBJ2-7, with D possibly being TRBD1 (6 bases). The germline V gene has CDR1 SGHRS and CDR2 YFSETQ. The CDR3 is 14 amino acids. V lost 5 bases, J lost 0 bases, and 12 bases lay in between. CDR3 nucleotides: TGCGCCAGCAGAACTGACAGGTACTCCTACGAGCAGTACTTC. Encoded protein: CASRTDRYSYEQYF.

In its sample, this clone was seen a few times. This chain connects TRBV29-1 to TRBJ2-7; 9 bases match TRBD1. Unmatched junction bases numbered 7, after V lost 4 bases and J lost 3 bases. Germline V lookup: CDR1 SQVTM, CDR2 ANQGSEA. This CDR3 is 14 amino acids long. CDR3 sequence (DNA): TGCAGCGTTGGGGGCGGGACAGGGTTCTACGAGCAGTACTTC. It specifies CSVGGGTGFYEQYF.

The chain combines TRBV29-1 with TRBJ2-7; 9 bases align to TRBD1. The CDR3 is 13 amino acids. Germline CDR1 and CDR2: SQVTM and ANQGSEA. The V gene end was trimmed by 7 bases and the J gene end by 6 bases; junction bases not matched to a gene: 10. CDR3 residues: CSAAGTGLGEQYF. CDR3 bases: TGCAGCGCAGCCGGGACAGGGTTGGGCGAGCAGTACTTC.

The rearrangement joins TRBV18 to TRBJ2-7; 11 nucleotides align to TRBD1. CDR1 and CDR2 (germline): KGHSH, LQKENI. Trimming at V came to 2 bases and at J to 6 bases, leaving 3 bases not matched to a gene. The CDR3 spans 14 residues. CDR3 DNA: TGTGCCAGCTCACCAGGGGACAGGGGGAGCGAGCAGTACTTC. Translated, it gives CASSPGDRGSEQYF. Based on the CDR3 plus reference TRBV18 and TRBJ2-7, the full variable domain is NAGVMQNPRHLVRRRGQEARLRCSPMKGHSHVYWYRQLPEEGLKFMVYLQKENIIDESGMPKERFSAEFPKEGPSILRIQQVVRGDSAAYFCASSPGDRGSEQYFGPGTRLTVT.

A note on this clone: This sample also contains other DNA sequences that code for the same CDR3. J is TRBJ2-5 and V is TRBV5-4, with 9 nucleotides matching TRBD1. V dropped 4 bases and J dropped 5; count of bases not matched to a gene: 6. The CDR3 loop spans 14 amino acids. The germline gives CDR1 SGHNT, CDR2 YYREEE (reference sequence). This CDR3 reads CASSLQGAEETQYF. CDR3 sequence (DNA): TGTGCCAGCAGCCTACAGGGGGCTGAGGAGACCCAGTACTTC.

This clone has just a few counts. The genes are TRBV10-1 and TRBJ2-7; D gene ambiguous. This CDR3 has 13 amino acids. The germline gives CDR1 WNHNN, CDR2 SYGVQD (reference sequence). Trimming removed 2 bases at V and 2 bases at J, with 7 bases between. The CDR3 region is CASSEGQAYEQYF. For the CDR3, the DNA is TGCGCCAGCAGTGAGGGGCAGGCCTACGAGCAGTACTTC.

DNA of the CDR3: TGTGCCAGCAGCCAAGCGGACAGGGGGCGATCTTCTGGGGCCAACGTCCTGACTTTC. The encoded protein is CASSQADRGRSSGANVLTF. The V gene is TRBV4-2, the J gene TRBJ2-6; 11 nucleotides line up with TRBD1. Germline CDR1 LGHNA, CDR2 YNFKEQ. V shed 1 base and J 1 base; nucleotides not matched to a gene: 6. CDR3 length equals 19 residues.

The V gene is TRBV5-4, the J gene TRBJ1-1; TRBD1 is a possible D gene (6 bases). The CDR3 spans 15 residues. Trimming removed 3 bases at V and 3 bases at J, with 15 bases between. Germline values: CDR1 SGHNT, CDR2 YYREEE (reference sequence). Here the CDR3 reads CASSSPIQGHTEAFF. CDR3 nucleotide sequence: TGTGCCAGCAGCTCACCCATCCAGGGGCACACTGAAGCTTTCTTT.

This rearrangement joins TRBV6-5 to TRBJ2-3; 9 positions match TRBD2. This CDR3 contains 15 residues. V shed 0 bases, J shed 9 bases, and the junction held 7 bases outside the gene matches. Germline V lookup: CDR1 MNHEY, CDR2 SVGAGI. In DNA, the CDR3 is TGTGCCAGCAGTTACTCTGCCGGACTAGCGTTGACGCAGTATTTT. Translating it yields CASSYSAGLALTQYF.

Only a few counts were recorded for this clone. CDR3 in DNA: TGTGCCAGCAGTGCCGGGACTAGACCCTACGAGCAGTACTTC. The encoded protein is CASSAGTRPYEQYF. This chain links TRBV6-6 with TRBJ2-7, with TRBD2 matching 8 bases. The V segment lost 5 bases and the J segment 2 bases; nucleotides outside the gene matches: 5. This CDR3 has 14 amino acids. Germline CDR1 and CDR2: MNHNY and SVGAGI (reference sequence).

The rearrangement links TRBV18 to TRBJ2-7; 10 bases align to TRBD2. Unmatched junction bases numbered 8, after V lost 2 bases and J lost 4 bases. Looked up from germline, CDR1 is KGHSH and CDR2 is LQKENI. This CDR3 is built from 16 residues. The CDR3 is CASSPWSSGRLYEQYF. The CDR3 nucleotides read TGTGCCAGCTCACCATGGTCTAGCGGGAGATTATACGAGCAGTACTTC.

The V call is TRBV28, the J call TRBJ1-1, with 10 bases matching TRBD1. CDR1 is MDHEN and CDR2 is SYDVKM in the germline V gene. The CDR3 is 17 residues long. Trimming removed 4 bases from V and 7 bases from J; junction bases left unmatched: 15. The chain's CDR3 is CASSSLRGGTGAHEAFF. Written as DNA, the CDR3 is TGTGCCAGCAGTTCCTTAAGAGGGGGGACAGGGGCCCATGAAGCTTTCTTT.

This chain joins TRBV7-3 and TRBJ2-2, with 11 bases that match TRBD2. After removal of 4 bases from V and 7 bases from J, the junction contained 5 bases not matched to a gene. CDR1 and CDR2 (germline): SGHTA, FQGTGA. The CDR3 extends over 15 amino acids. The DNA of the CDR3 is TGTGCCAGCAGCTCAACTAGCGGGAGTGGCGGGGAGCTGTTTTTT. Translation: CASSSTSGSGGELFF. The entire variable domain, with the rest obtained from reference TRBV7-3 and TRBJ2-2, is as follows: GAGVSQTPSNKVTEKGKYVELRCDPISGHTALYWYRQSLGQGPEFLIYFQGTGAADDSGLPNDRFFAVRPEGSVSTLKIQRTERGDSAVYLCASSSTSGSGGELFFGEGSRLTVL.

The chain has TRBV6-1 and TRBJ2-7; 7 nucleotides agree with TRBD2. V lost 5 bases, J lost 5 bases, and 12 bases stayed unmatched. Germline V gene lookup returns CDR1 MNHNS and CDR2 SASEGT. The CDR3 runs to 15 residues. The CDR3: CASSSVTSRSHEQYF. The CDR3 DNA reads TGTGCCAGCAGTTCCGTGACTAGCCGGTCCCACGAGCAGTACTTC.

This clone showed up just a few times. The V call is TRBV19, the J call TRBJ1-2; D perhaps matches TRBD1 (6 bases). The CDR3 sequence is 13 residues long. Germline CDR1 LNHDA, CDR2 SQIVND (reference sequence). Trimming pared 7 bases from V and 5 bases from J, leaving 14 bases between. The CDR3 here is CASTEDSLYGYTF. Written as DNA, the CDR3 is TGTGCCAGTACCGAGGACAGTCTTTATGGCTACACCTTC.

The chain links TRBV2 to TRBJ2-7, with 7 positions matching TRBD1. This CDR3 has 13 amino acids. Per germline, CDR1 SNHLY and CDR2 FYNNEI. With V trimmed by 5 bases and J by 6 bases, 7 bases remained unmatched. CDR3: CASSSPTGTEQYF. The CDR3, as DNA: TGTGCCAGCAGTTCCCCGACAGGGACCGAGCAGTACTTC.

The chain carries TRBV28 and TRBJ2-7, with 8 bases aligning to TRBD1. The CDR3 spans 16 residues. Germline V gene sequence: CDR1 MDHEN, CDR2 SYDVKM. V lost 3 bases, J lost 5 bases, and 12 bases stayed unmatched. Written as DNA, the CDR3 is TGTGCCAGCAGTTTCCTTTCCCCGGACAGGGCCAACGAGCAGTACTTC. Its protein product is CASSFLSPDRANEQYF.

The V and J genes are TRBV12-5 and TRBJ1-3; D remains ambiguous. Germline V gene lookup returns CDR1 LGHNT and CDR2 FRNRAP. The V and J ends lost 0 bases and 8 bases respectively, with 8 bases between them. The CDR3 totals 13 residues. The CDR3 reads CASGLVPPDTIYF. In nucleotides, the CDR3 is TGTGCTAGTGGTTTGGTGCCCCCGGACACCATATATTTT.

This chain links TRBV19 with TRBJ2-3; no definite D call. The CDR3 totals 13 residues. V lost 2 bases and J lost 1, with 4 bases in between. The V gene's germline CDR1 is LNHDA and CDR2 SQIVND (reference sequence). The CDR3 nucleotides are TGTGCCAGTAGTATACGGGGCACAGATACGCAGTATTTT. This gives the protein CASSIRGTDTQYF.

This sequence joins TRBV9 and TRBJ2-7, with TRBD1 matching 7 bases. This CDR3 comprises 13 residues. V lost 3 bases to trimming and J lost 2 bases; unmatched junction nucleotides: 2. The germline V gene encodes CDR1 SGDLS and CDR2 YYNGEE. The CDR3 region is CASSAGTAYEQYF. The CDR3 DNA reads TGTGCCAGCAGCGCCGGGACAGCCTACGAGCAGTACTTC.

This chain links TRBV2 with TRBJ2-5, with 9 bases aligning to TRBD1. With 6 bases clipped from V and 5 bases from J, the junction kept 7 bases outside the gene matches. Germline CDR1 is SNHLY and CDR2 is FYNNEI. CDR3 length: 14 residues. The CDR3 protein is CASRLQGAVETQYF. CDR3 bases: TGTGCCAGCAGGCTACAGGGGGCGGTGGAGACCCAGTACTTC.

The CDR3, as DNA: TGTGCCAGCAGGTATAACTCCTACGAGCAGTACTTC. It is translated as CASRYNSYEQYF. The chain uses TRBV28 and TRBJ2-7; no clear D. With 6 bases removed from V and 0 bases from J, the gap between germline ends came to 6 bases. CDR1 and CDR2 (germline): MDHEN, SYDVKM. This CDR3 is built from 12 residues.